Listed below are T cell receptor beta chains from one sample, sequenced in a study of blood T cells in healthy people across ages. TCRdb reanalysed the 5' RACE reads using MiXCR and keeps one entry per CDR3 protein. The repertoire holds some 750,000 distinct CDR3 sequences, over 20% seen once, with 20% to 25% in the top ten. Sequences were obtained from blood. The receptors stem from a man between 65 and 85 years old in good health. The CDR3 runs from the conserved cysteine through the conserved F or W. Fields, in order: clone size, D gene, V gene, J gene, CDR3 DNA, CDR3 protein. D genes are given only for firm matches. Size values are once, few and many counts, or a class for expanded clones, and some rows have none.

size: NA; D: NA; V: TRBV29-1; J: TRBJ1-1; DNA: TGCGGCGTTGGCAGGTGGACTGAAGCTTTCTTT; CDR3: CGVGRWTEAFF
size: NA; D: TRBD1; V: TRBV12-5; J: TRBJ2-4; DNA: TGTGCTAGCATCGGACAGGGTCGGGACATTCAGTACTTC; CDR3: CASIGQGRDIQYF
size: NA; D: NA; V: TRBV7-7; J: TRBJ2-1; DNA: TGTGCCAGCAGCTTAGCGTCCTGGTTGGGGGTTTACAATGAGCAGTTCTTC; CDR3: CASSLASWLGVYNEQFF
size: NA; D: TRBD2; V: TRBV20-1; J: TRBJ2-5; DNA: TGCAGTGCAACGAGACTAGCGGGGGCCTACCAAGAGACCCAGTACTTC; CDR3: CSATRLAGAYQETQYF
size: NA; D: TRBD2; V: TRBV6-5; J: TRBJ2-3; DNA: TGTGCCAGCAGTTACTCCAGGAGCGGGGTGAGCACAGATACGCAGTATTTT; CDR3: CASSYSRSGVSTDTQYF
size: few; D: NA; V: TRBV20-1; J: TRBJ2-1; DNA: TGCAGTGCTAGTAGGCAGGTACTCTACAATGAGCAGTTCTTC; CDR3: CSASRQVLYNEQFF
size: NA; D: NA; V: TRBV25-1; J: TRBJ2-5; DNA: TGTGCCAGCAGCGAGGAGGGGATGATAGAGACCCAGTACTTC; CDR3: CASSEEGMIETQYF
size: NA; D: NA; V: TRBV4-1; J: TRBJ2-5; DNA: TGCGCCAGCAGCCCGAGTATCGGAATCCAAGAGACCCAGTACTTC; CDR3: CASSPSIGIQETQYF
size: few; D: NA; V: TRBV3-1; J: TRBJ2-3; DNA: TGTGCCAGCAGCCAAGAACAGATCACAGATACGCAGTATTTT; CDR3: CASSQEQITDTQYF
size: few; D: NA; V: TRBV7-8; J: TRBJ2-2; DNA: TGTGCCAGCAGCTCGACGTTGAGCCCCTATGTCACCGGGGAGCTGTTTTTT; CDR3: CASSSTLSPYVTGELFF
size: NA; D: NA; V: TRBV6-6; J: TRBJ1-1; DNA: TGTGCCAGCAGTTACTCGGCAGTGAACACTGAAGCTTTCTTT; CDR3: CASSYSAVNTEAFF
size: few; D: NA; V: TRBV20-1; J: TRBJ1-2; DNA: TGCAGTGCTGGGAGTATTGGACAGCCCCAAGGCTACACCTTC; CDR3: CSAGSIGQPQGYTF
size: NA; D: NA; V: TRBV6-5; J: TRBJ1-2; DNA: TGTGCCAGCAGTTACTCGGGGGGCGTCTACTATGGCTACACCTTC; CDR3: CASSYSGGVYYGYTF
size: few; D: NA; V: TRBV10-3; J: TRBJ2-7; DNA: TGTGCCATCAGTGAGTCTTTTAGGGCCTACGAGCAGTACTTC; CDR3: CAISESFRAYEQYF
size: NA; D: NA; V: TRBV7-9; J: TRBJ2-5; DNA: TGTGCCAGCAGGCCAACGGGGATAGGTCGGGAGACCCAGTACTTC; CDR3: CASRPTGIGRETQYF
size: NA; D: NA; V: TRBV7-9; J: TRBJ2-5; DNA: TGTGCCAGCAGCTTTAGCCTAGATGAGCAGTACTTC; CDR3: CASSFSLDEQYF
size: many; D: NA; V: TRBV14; J: TRBJ2-1; DNA: TGTGCCAGCAGCGTACTTGCGTCCTCCTACAATGAGCAGTTCTTC; CDR3: CASSVLASSYNEQFF
size: NA; D: NA; V: TRBV12-5; J: TRBJ1-2; DNA: TGTGCTAGTGGTTTGGACCTCGGGGGATCCCATGGCTACACCTTC; CDR3: CASGLDLGGSHGYTF
size: NA; D: NA; V: TRBV6-5; J: TRBJ1-3; DNA: TGTGCCAGCAGAAGGGACGGTTTCTCTGGAAACACCATATATTTT; CDR3: CASRRDGFSGNTIYF
size: few; D: NA; V: TRBV5-1; J: TRBJ2-5; DNA: TGCGCCAGCAGCTATTACACCGGGACTTCGTACCAAGAGACCCAGTACTTC; CDR3: CASSYYTGTSYQETQYF
size: many; D: NA; V: TRBV7-2; J: TRBJ1-4; DNA: TGTGCCAGCAGTCCAGGGGCTAGTAATGAAAAACTGTTTTTT; CDR3: CASSPGASNEKLFF
size: NA; D: NA; V: TRBV6-1; J: TRBJ1-5; DNA: TGTGCCAGCAGTGAAGAACTAACCCAGCATTTT; CDR3: CASSEELTQHF
size: few; D: NA; V: TRBV20-1; J: TRBJ2-3; DNA: TGCAGTGCCCGGGACACCAGACTAGCTTCGGATACGCAGTATTTT; CDR3: CSARDTRLASDTQYF
size: few; D: TRBD2; V: TRBV6-2/TRBV6-3; J: TRBJ2-1; DNA: TGTGCCAGCAGTTACACCCCCGAGCGGGGGCGTTCCTACAATGAGCAGTTCTTC; CDR3: CASSYTPERGRSYNEQFF
size: NA; D: TRBD2; V: TRBV20-1; J: TRBJ2-1; DNA: TGCAGTGCTAGAGACTCGGGACTAGTGATAGATGAGCAGTTCTTC; CDR3: CSARDSGLVIDEQFF
size: few; D: NA; V: TRBV7-2; J: TRBJ2-3; DNA: TGTGCCAGCAGCGCGCGGTCAGGGGCTGGTACAGATACGCAGTATTTT; CDR3: CASSARSGAGTDTQYF
size: few; D: TRBD1; V: TRBV9; J: TRBJ2-5; DNA: TGTGCCAGCAGCGTAGGGGACAGCCAAGAGACCCAGTACTTC; CDR3: CASSVGDSQETQYF
size: many; D: NA; V: TRBV7-9; J: TRBJ1-2; DNA: TGTGCCAGCAGCTTAAAAGGGGACTATGGCTACACCTTC; CDR3: CASSLKGDYGYTF
size: NA; D: NA; V: TRBV5-1; J: TRBJ2-3; DNA: TGCGCCAGCAGCTTGGGGGTCACTAGCACAGATACGCAGTATTTT; CDR3: CASSLGVTSTDTQYF
size: NA; D: NA; V: TRBV18; J: TRBJ2-1; DNA: TGTGCCAGCTCACCAGCTCCGCCTAGCTCCTACAATGAGCAGTTCTTC; CDR3: CASSPAPPSSYNEQFF
size: few; D: NA; V: TRBV7-9; J: TRBJ1-4; DNA: TGTGCCAGCAGCTTTCAGCCCCGGGCAACTAATGAAAAACTGTTTTTT; CDR3: CASSFQPRATNEKLFF
size: few; D: TRBD2; V: TRBV20-1; J: TRBJ2-1; DNA: TGCAGTGCTAGTTCCGGGCTAGCGGGACTAATCTCCTACAATGAGCAGTTCTTC; CDR3: CSASSGLAGLISYNEQFF
size: few; D: TRBD1; V: TRBV7-3; J: TRBJ1-1; DNA: TGTGCCAGCAGCCCTCGGACAGGGGCGAAGATCACTGAAGCTTTCTTT; CDR3: CASSPRTGAKITEAFF
size: NA; D: NA; V: TRBV12-3/TRBV12-4; J: TRBJ2-5; DNA: TGTGCCAGCAGTTTGGTTCCGAACGGAGAGACCCAGTACTTC; CDR3: CASSLVPNGETQYF
size: few; D: NA; V: TRBV18; J: TRBJ1-2; DNA: TGTGCCAGCTCACCGGATTGGACACCTCCTAACTATGGCTACACCTTC; CDR3: CASSPDWTPPNYGYTF
size: NA; D: TRBD1; V: TRBV24-1; J: TRBJ2-6; DNA: TGTGCCACCAGTGAAACAGGGGGCGCGGGGGCCAACGTCCTGACTTTC; CDR3: CATSETGGAGANVLTF
size: NA; D: NA; V: TRBV25-1; J: TRBJ2-3; DNA: TGTGCCAGCAGTGAGGGGGACCTAGAGGCAGATACGCAGTATTTT; CDR3: CASSEGDLEADTQYF
size: NA; D: NA; V: TRBV5-1; J: TRBJ1-1; DNA: TGCGCCAGCAAGATCGGCGGTCGCCCAGGGAACACTGAAGCTTTCTTT; CDR3: CASKIGGRPGNTEAFF
size: NA; D: NA; V: TRBV2; J: TRBJ2-5; DNA: TGTGCCAGCAGCGTTAGGGTGGAGACCCAGTACTTC; CDR3: CASSVRVETQYF
size: NA; D: NA; V: TRBV9; J: TRBJ2-4; DNA: TGTGCCAGCAGCGTAGGAAGGAGGGATTTAAGCATTCAGTACTTC; CDR3: CASSVGRRDLSIQYF
size: NA; D: NA; V: TRBV20-1; J: TRBJ1-2; DNA: TGCAGTGCTATCGTGACAGAGCTCTATGGCTACACCTTC; CDR3: CSAIVTELYGYTF
size: few; D: TRBD2; V: TRBV12-3/TRBV12-4; J: TRBJ2-7; DNA: TGTGCCAGCAGTCGCGGGGGGTTCAATTACGAGCAGTACTTC; CDR3: CASSRGGFNYEQYF
size: NA; D: NA; V: TRBV5-1; J: TRBJ1-1; DNA: TGCGCCAGCAGCTTGGAAGGAGGGAGCACTGAAGCTTTCTTT; CDR3: CASSLEGGSTEAFF
size: few; D: NA; V: TRBV12-3/TRBV12-4; J: TRBJ2-3; DNA: TGTGCCAGCAGTCCCTCCGTGGGGGTTGGGAGCACAGATACGCAGTATTTT; CDR3: CASSPSVGVGSTDTQYF
size: NA; D: NA; V: TRBV5-1; J: TRBJ1-5; DNA: TGCGCCAGCAGCTTGCGGGGGGATCCCAATCAGCCCCAGCATTTT; CDR3: CASSLRGDPNQPQHF
size: NA; D: TRBD2; V: TRBV12-3/TRBV12-4; J: TRBJ2-1; DNA: TGTGCCAGCAGTCACCCGGGACTAGAGACCTACAATGAGCAGTTCTTC; CDR3: CASSHPGLETYNEQFF